Each of the 27 T cell receptor beta chains below was sequenced from the same sample in a study of technical replicates of blood from several donors (dated by TCRdb to 2016 to 2017). Libraries were made using the immunoSEQ multiplex PCR assay. TCRdb obtained this table from immuneACCESS and retained in-frame rearrangements with V and J assigned. These tables miss some clones; where compared with another copy, unresolved V genes account for less than half of the shortfall, and the remainder is unexplained. In this sample the table shows approximately 89,000 clones, around 94% of which occur a single time. The ten largest clones capture 0.39% of the sample. The sample comprised T cells isolated from PBMCs. The receptors shown here come from a human donor in good health.

The chain is built from TRBV6-1 and TRBJ2-7; D call uncertain. Germline CDR1 reads MNHNS; CDR2 reads SASEGT. The CDR3 totals 11 residues. V was trimmed by 6 bases and J by 1 base, leaving 4 bases between them. The DNA for the CDR3 is TGTGCCAGCAGGGAGTCCTACGAGCAGTACTTC. This gives the protein CASRESYEQYF.

The chain is built from TRBV6-5 and TRBJ2-7, with TRBD2 identical over 10 bases. Germline V gives CDR1 MNHEY, CDR2 SVGAGI. V shed 1 base, J shed 5 bases, and the junction held 5 bases outside the gene matches. This CDR3 has 15 amino acids. CDR3 DNA: TGTGCCAGCAGTTACTACGGGCTAGCGGGAGACGAGCAGTACTTC. Protein product: CASSYYGLAGDEQYF.

The chain is built from TRBV5-1 and TRBJ1-2; a possible D gene is TRBD1 (6 bases). V lost 3 bases and J 4 bases, leaving 22 bases between the germline ends. The CDR3 sequence is 17 residues long. Germline V CDR1 and CDR2: SGHRS, YFSETQ. Here the CDR3 DNA reads TGCGCCAGCAGCTCAGGGGACCTTACCGCGGGAGTCTATGGCTACACCTTC. Protein: CASSSGDLTAGVYGYTF. Looking up the rest from reference TRBV5-1 and TRBJ1-2 gives the full variable domain: KAGVTQTPRYLIKTRGQQVTLSCSPISGHRSVSWYQQTPGQGLQFLFEYFSETQRNKGNFPGRFSGRQFSNSRSEMNVSTLELGDSALYLCASSSGDLTAGVYGYTFGSGTRLTVV.

The CDR3 region is CASSLEGTSGHTDTQYF. Here the CDR3 DNA reads TGCGCCAGCAGCTTGGAGGGGACTAGCGGGCACACAGATACGCAGTATTTT. The chain is built from TRBV5-1 and TRBJ2-3, with TRBD2 matching 12 bases. The CDR3 has 17 amino acids. Germline V gene sequence: CDR1 SGHRS, CDR2 YFSETQ. V was pared by 0 bases and J by 2 bases, with 4 bases of the junction left unmatched.

This chain uses TRBV11-3 with TRBJ1-1; D is unclear. CDR1 and CDR2 (germline): SGHNT, YENEEA. The CDR3 is made up of 15 amino acids. Trimming pared 1 base from V and 4 bases from J, leaving 13 bases between. The CDR3 DNA follows: TGTGCCAGCAGCTTAGGGGGAGCGTGGCCCACTGAAGCTTTCTTT. Encoded protein: CASSLGGAWPTEAFF.

The chain employs TRBV6-4 and TRBJ1-2; 7 positions agree with TRBD1. J lost 7 bases, V lost 5 bases, and 10 bases had no gene match. Germline CDR1 is MRHNA and CDR2 is SNTAGT. The CDR3 covers 14 residues. This CDR3 is CASSRQGKGGGYTF. The CDR3 coding sequence is TGTGCCAGCAGTAGACAGGGCAAAGGAGGTGGCTACACCTTC.

As concerns this clone: Within the sample, other DNA sequences also encode this same CDR3. V usage is TRBV29-1 and J usage is TRBJ2-5, with D tentatively TRBD1 (6 bases). Germline values: CDR1 SQVTM, CDR2 ANQGSEA. The CDR3 runs 12 residues. Trimming stripped 4 bases from V and 2 bases from J, with 8 bases between. CDR3 residues: CSVGDRQETQYF. DNA for the CDR3: TGCAGCGTTGGAGACAGGCAAGAGACCCAGTACTTC. Based on the CDR3 plus reference TRBV29-1 and TRBJ2-5, the full variable domain is SAVISQKPSRDICQRGTSLTIQCQVDSQVTMMFWYRQQPGQSLTLIATANQGSEATYESGFVIDKFPISRPNLTFSTLTVSNMSPEDSSIYLCSVGDRQETQYFGPGTRLLVL.

This clone was seen only a few times. The chain joins TRBV28 to TRBJ2-7; tentatively, D is TRBD2 (5 bases). CDR1 is MDHEN and CDR2 is SYDVKM in the germline V gene. This CDR3 is built from 14 residues. The V end lost 7 bases, the J end lost 3 bases, and 16 bases lay between the germline ends. As DNA, the CDR3 is TGTGCCAGCACAATCAGCGGAGGAAACTACGAGCAGTACTTC. Translated: CASTISGGNYEQYF.

This sequence joins TRBV2 and TRBJ2-2, with D perhaps TRBD1 (5 bases). Germline V lookup: CDR1 SNHLY, CDR2 FYNNEI. The CDR3 covers 13 residues. Trimming shortened V by 3 bases and J by 8 bases, and 10 bases separated the two germline ends. Written as DNA, the CDR3 is TGTGCCAGCAGTGAGGTGGGGCCGGGGGAGCTGTTTTTT. This codes for CASSEVGPGELFF.

The chain uses TRBV5-8 and TRBJ2-1; no definite D call. Germline lookup yields CDR1 SGHTS and CDR2 YDEGEE. The V and J ends lost 4 bases and 4 bases respectively, with 15 bases between them. The CDR3 has 15 residues. The CDR3 DNA reads as TGTGCCAGCAGCCGACCACGGTACGGGTACAATGAGCAGTTCTTC. Translation gives CASSRPRYGYNEQFF.

The chain couples TRBV7-2 to TRBJ2-1, with 8 bases lining up with TRBD2. Germline V gene sequence: CDR1 SGHTA, CDR2 FQGNSA. This CDR3 comprises 14 residues. V trimming: 1 base; J trimming: 7 bases; junction bases outside the gene matches: 3. The CDR3 loop reads CASSLDGGRNEQFF. CDR3 nucleotide sequence: TGTGCCAGCAGCTTAGACGGCGGGAGGAATGAGCAGTTCTTC.

This chain links TRBV4-2 with TRBJ2-1; 10 nucleotides line up with TRBD2. This CDR3 is built from 15 residues. The J segment lost 5 bases and the V segment lost 4 bases, leaving 5 bases of the junction unmatched. Per the germline V gene, CDR1 is LGHNA and CDR2 is YNFKEQ. For the CDR3, the DNA is TGTGCCAGCAGCCTTCGGACTAGCGGAAACAATGAGCAGTTCTTC. This codes for CASSLRTSGNNEQFF.

This sequence joins TRBV5-6 and TRBJ1-1; TRBD1 aligns across 9 bases. V was clipped by 4 bases and J by 4 bases; unmatched bases: 5. Germline V lookup: CDR1 SGHDT, CDR2 YYEEEE. The length of the CDR3 is 14 residues. CDR3 bases: TGTGCCAGCAGCGCTACGACAGGGGGCACTGAAGCTTTCTTT. Protein sequence: CASSATTGGTEAFF.

The rearrangement links TRBV9 to TRBJ1-2; D is unresolved. Per germline, CDR1 SGDLS and CDR2 YYNGEE. The CDR3 length is 13 residues. Trimming took 1 base from V and 4 from J, leaving 8 bases between them. CDR3 in DNA: TGTGCCAGCAGCGTATCCGGGATCTATGGCTACACCTTC. Protein product: CASSVSGIYGYTF.

The V and J genes are TRBV6-5 and TRBJ2-7; 8 bases map to TRBD2. V gave up 3 bases and J gave up 7 bases; unmatched junction bases: 8. Germline V gene data show CDR1 as MNHEY and CDR2 as SVGAGI. The CDR3 runs to 14 residues. The CDR3 sequence is CASSYVAGGEEQYF. DNA for the CDR3: TGTGCCAGCAGTTATGTTGCGGGAGGTGAAGAGCAGTACTTC.

The rearrangement joins TRBV30 to TRBJ1-1, with 7 positions matching TRBD1. This CDR3 contains 14 residues. Germline assignment: CDR1 GTSNPN and CDR2 SVGIG (reference sequence). The J segment lost 0 bases and the V segment lost 8 bases, leaving 9 bases of the junction unmatched. CDR3 sequence: CARRDRSMNTEAFF. In DNA form, the CDR3 reads TGTGCCCGTAGGGACAGATCCATGAACACTGAAGCTTTCTTT.

The chain carries TRBV10-3 and TRBJ2-7, with D possibly TRBD1 on 5 matching bases. Trimming pared 11 bases from V and 5 bases from J, leaving 13 bases between. CDR1 is ENHRY, CDR2 SYGVKD, per germline. This CDR3 has 11 amino acids. This CDR3 reads CASQDHNEQYF. In DNA, the CDR3 is TGTGCCTCACAGGACCACAACGAGCAGTACTTC.

The chain couples TRBV9 to TRBJ2-1; 8 bases match TRBD2. This CDR3 spans 12 amino acids. The germline V gene encodes CDR1 SGDLS and CDR2 YYNGEE. Trimming took 3 bases from V and 10 from J; bases not matched to a gene: 3. CDR3 in DNA: TGTGCCAGCAGCGGTAGCGGGGAGGAGCAGTTCTTC. Its protein product is CASSGSGEEQFF. The full variable domain, its missing parts supplied by reference TRBV9 and TRBJ2-1, is DSGVTQTPKHLITATGQRVTLRCSPRSGDLSVYWYQQSLDQGLQFLIQYYNGEERAKGNILERFSAQQFPDLHSELNLSSLELGDSALYFCASSGSGEEQFFGPGTRLTVL.

The chain links TRBV14 to TRBJ2-5; TRBD2 matches 12 bases. The trim removed 4 bases at V and 5 bases at J, leaving 5 bases unmatched. This CDR3 is 15 amino acids long. Per germline, CDR1 SGHDN and CDR2 FVKESK. CDR3 DNA sequence: TGTGCCAGCAGCCCCCTAGCGGGAGGGGCCGAGACCCAGTACTTC. Encoded protein: CASSPLAGGAETQYF.

The V call is TRBV6-1, the J call TRBJ2-2; D might be TRBD2 (5 bases). The germline V and J ends were trimmed by 7 bases and 0 bases, with 12 bases remaining between them. The CDR3 is 15 amino acids. The germline CDR1 and CDR2 sequences are MNHNS and SASEGT. The DNA for the CDR3 is TGTGCCAGCATTAAAAGCGGCTCGAACACCGGGGAGCTGTTTTTT. As protein: CASIKSGSNTGELFF.

This chain connects TRBV15 to TRBJ2-7, with D possibly being TRBD1 (6 bases). The CDR3 has 16 residues. Germline values: CDR1 LNHNV, CDR2 YYDKDF (reference sequence). V was pared by 0 bases and J by 9 bases, with 21 bases between. CDR3 sequence (DNA): TGTGCCACCAGCAGAGATTTTAATACGGACAGCATTGGGCAGTACTTC. Its translation: CATSRDFNTDSIGQYF.

The rearrangement joins TRBV7-3 to TRBJ2-3; 12 nucleotides line up with TRBD2. Germline trimming cut 5 bases from V and 6 bases from J; bases unmatched to any gene: 6. Per germline, CDR1 SGHTA and CDR2 FQGTGA. The CDR3 is 15 amino acids. CDR3 DNA sequence: TGTGCCAGCAGCCGGACTAGCGGGATGGGGGATACGCAGTATTTT. Its translation: CASSRTSGMGDTQYF. Full variable domain (rest looked up from reference TRBV7-3 and TRBJ2-3): GAGVSQTPSNKVTEKGKYVELRCDPISGHTALYWYRQSLGQGPEFLIYFQGTGAADDSGLPNDRFFAVRPEGSVSTLKIQRTERGDSAVYLCASSRTSGMGDTQYFGPGTRLTVL.

The chain recombines TRBV7-2 with TRBJ2-7, with TRBD1 as a possible D gene (5 bases). Per germline, CDR1 SGHTA and CDR2 FQGNSA. V was cut by 4 bases and J by 3 bases, with 16 bases left in between. The CDR3 has 15 residues. CDR3 nucleotides: TGTGCCAGCAGCTATACCCTAGGGGATTTCTACGAGCAGTACTTC. It codes for CASSYTLGDFYEQYF.

This clone was detected only once. The chain employs TRBV15 and TRBJ2-4, with 9 positions matching TRBD1. Germline loops: CDR1 LNHNV, CDR2 YYDKDF (reference sequence). The J segment lost 7 bases and the V segment lost 1 base, leaving 8 bases of the junction unmatched. This CDR3 is 16 amino acids long. Here the CDR3 DNA reads TGTGCCACCAGCAGAGGACAACAGGGGGCCAGGAACATTCAGTACTTC. This codes for CATSRGQQGARNIQYF.

This chain connects TRBV28 to TRBJ2-1, with D perhaps TRBD2 (6 bases). This CDR3 contains 15 residues. Germline CDR1 MDHEN, CDR2 SYDVKM. Trimming removed 6 bases at V and 0 bases at J, with 12 bases between. CDR3 amino acids: CASSRRLVSYNEQFF. CDR3 in DNA: TGTGCCAGCAGCCGGCGACTAGTCTCCTACAATGAGCAGTTCTTC.

V usage is TRBV27 and J usage is TRBJ1-2; D remains ambiguous. Trimming stripped 2 bases from V and 4 bases from J, with 14 bases between. The CDR3 covers 15 residues. CDR1 and CDR2 from the germline V gene are MNHEY and SMNVEV (reference sequence). CDR3 bases: TGTGCCAGCAGTTTAGATCCGGGAGACATCTATGGCTACACCTTC. Its translation: CASSLDPGDIYGYTF.

Note on this clone: The same CDR3 also results from other DNA sequences found in this sample. The chain uses TRBV18 and TRBJ2-1; 8 bases agree with TRBD1. V dropped 2 bases and J dropped 13; count of bases not matched to a gene: 1. The CDR3 totals 11 residues. Germline CDR1 KGHSH, CDR2 LQKENI. CDR3 DNA: TGTGCCAGCTCACCAGGGACAGGACAGTTCTTC. Amino acid sequence: CASSPGTGQFF.